This T cell receptor beta chain was sequenced during a study of T cell responses to AZD1222 COVID-19 vaccine. Study observations and caveats: It should be noted that donors were predominantly white British and more often female, and clonal diversity was possibly underestimated.

The CDR3 length is 14 residues. Per the germline V gene, CDR1 is SGHAT and CDR2 is FQNNGV. V was trimmed by 1 base and J by 8 bases, leaving 14 bases between them. Some clones are missing from TCRdb's copy, which holds only in-frame ones; the method was immunoSEQ multiplex PCR. The table has around 61,000 clones, 80% to 90% seen once. Notes on this clone: Its antigen remains unidentified.

The material sequenced was peripheral blood, taken on day 0 of AZD1222 vaccination. The receptor comes from an adult in good health. This rearrangement joins TRBV11-2 to TRBJ1-2; D remains ambiguous. The CDR3 region is CASSLVEGIGGYTF. CDR3 DNA: TGTGCCAGCAGCTTAGTAGAAGGGATAGGGGGCTACACCTTC.